This T cell receptor (beta chain) was captured by sequencing in a study of neoadjuvant anti-PD-1 for oral cavity cancer. Sample time point: after neoadjuvant nivolumab, at surgical resection. These oral cavity squamous cell carcinomas were HPV-negative and locally advanced. Blood cells were analyzed directly, without culture or expansion. The protocol was immunoSEQ multiplex PCR, while the TCRdb copy is restricted to in-frame clones and leaves out a portion. The data contain roughly 7,800 clones, around 63% of them singletons. The material sequenced was PBMCs, taken after nivolumab (anti-PD-1) treatment. This receptor was taken from a person aged 40 to 85 with oral cavity squamous cell carcinoma.

CDR3 amino acids: CASSPNLGNTIYF. For the CDR3, the DNA is TGCGCCAGCAGCCCCAATCTTGGAAACACCATATATTTT. This sequence joins TRBV5-1 and TRBJ1-3, with D unresolved. V dropped 4 bases and J dropped 3 bases, with 8 bases sitting between them. The germline gives CDR1 SGHRS, CDR2 YFSETQ. The CDR3 sequence is 13 residues long. The full variable domain, its missing parts supplied by reference TRBV5-1 and TRBJ1-3, is KAGVTQTPRYLIKTRGQQVTLSCSPISGHRSVSWYQQTPGQGLQFLFEYFSETQRNKGNFPGRFSGRQFSNSRSEMNVSTLELGDSALYLCASSPNLGNTIYFGEGSWLTVV.